The 32 T cell receptor beta chains below all came from one sample that was sequenced in a study of T-cell memory formation after mild COVID-19. TCRdb re-analysed the 5' RACE reads in MiXCR, keeping a single row per CDR3 protein. Of 250,000 or so distinct CDR3 sequences in the sample, more than 15% were seen once. The sequenced sample consisted of PBMCs or a T cell subset sorted from them (not recorded which). The receptors shown here come from a man aged 18-30 years who had mild COVID-19 (a few samples of this study predate the infection). Cell type and time point are not known.

This clonotype has more than one count but fewer than ten. The chain is built from TRBV7-6 and TRBJ2-3; tentatively, D is TRBD1 (5 bases). Germline loops: CDR1 SGHVS, CDR2 FNYEAQ. The germline V and J ends were trimmed by 5 bases and 2 bases, with 14 bases remaining between them. The CDR3 runs to 15 residues. Here the CDR3 reads CASSPRQSNTDTQYF. In nucleotides, the CDR3 is TGTGCCAGCAGCCCCCGACAGTCGAACACAGATACGCAGTATTTT.

This clonotype appeared a few times. The rearrangement uses TRBV5-1 and TRBJ2-7; the match to TRBD1 covers 7 bases. V lost 4 bases, J lost 0 bases, and 10 bases stayed unmatched. Per germline, CDR1 SGHRS and CDR2 YFSETQ. This CDR3 has 16 residues. CDR3 sequence (DNA): TGCGCCAGCAGCCTGGGGTTGGGACAGACCTCCTACGAGCAGTACGTC. Amino acid sequence: CASSLGLGQTSYEQYV.

The gene calls are TRBV12-3 or TRBV12-4 and TRBJ1-1; 9 bases agree with TRBD1. The trim removed 7 bases at V and 8 bases at J, leaving 14 bases unmatched. CDR3 length: 15 amino acids. In DNA form, the CDR3 reads TGTGCCAGCATCCCCCGGTGGGACAGGGCGGTCGAAGCTTTCTTT. It yields the protein CASIPRWDRAVEAFF.

Only a few counts were recorded for this clonotype. The chain uses TRBV7-8 and TRBJ1-2, with 8 bases identical to TRBD1. The CDR3 totals 14 residues. Losses at the gene ends were 5 bases for V and 2 bases for J; bases not matched to a gene: 4. CDR1 is SGHVS and CDR2 is FQNEAQ in the germline V gene. Here the CDR3 reads CASSLRTGNYGYTF. For the CDR3, the DNA is TGTGCCAGCAGCCTTAGGACAGGGAACTATGGCTACACCTTC.

The chain carries TRBV7-2 and TRBJ2-5, with no clear D. Germline loops: CDR1 SGHTA, CDR2 FQGNSA. The CDR3 spans 13 residues. V was trimmed by 3 bases and J by 5 bases, leaving 10 bases between them. CDR3 loop: CASSFGVKETQYF. The CDR3 region has the DNA TGTGCCAGCAGCTTCGGTGTTAAGGAGACCCAGTACTTC.

The V and J genes are TRBV30 and TRBJ2-3; no clear D gene. The CDR3 has 11 residues. V was trimmed by 3 bases and J by 4 bases, leaving 5 bases between them. The germline gives CDR1 GTSNPN, CDR2 SVGIG (reference sequence). CDR3 DNA sequence: TGTGCCTGGAGCTCATCAGATACGCAGTATTTT. Translating it yields CAWSSSDTQYF.

V is TRBV12-5 and J is TRBJ2-5, with a weak D call TRBD2 (5 bases). The CDR3 contains 13 residues. CDR1 is LGHNT, CDR2 FRNRAP, per germline. V dropped 7 bases and J dropped 2 bases, with 11 bases sitting between them. The CDR3 DNA is TGTGCTAGTGCCCCGGGATTTCAAGAGACCCAGTACTTC. The encoded protein is CASAPGFQETQYF. The full variable domain, in which reference TRBV12-5 and TRBJ2-5 provide the parts outside the CDR3, is DARVTQTPRHKVTEMGQEVTMRCQPILGHNTVFWYRQTMMQGLELLAYFRNRAPLDDSGMPKDRFSAEMPDATLATLKIQPSEPRDSAVYFCASAPGFQETQYFGPGTRLLVL.

This clonotype has a handful of counts. V and J are TRBV7-9 and TRBJ1-4, with D maybe TRBD1 (6 bases). Looked up from germline, CDR1 is SEHNR and CDR2 is FQNEAQ (reference sequence). CDR3 length equals 15 residues. V gave up 1 base and J gave up 5 bases, with 11 bases separating them. CDR3 nucleotide sequence: TGTGCCAGCAGCTTAGGAGGGCAGGGGAATGAAAAACTGTTTTTT. It yields the protein CASSLGGQGNEKLFF. The entire variable domain, with the rest obtained from reference TRBV7-9 and TRBJ1-4, is as follows: DTGVSQNPRHKITKRGQNVTFRCDPISEHNRLYWYRQTLGQGPEFLTYFQNEAQLEKSRLLSDRFSAERPKGSFSTLEIQRTEQGDSAMYLCASSLGGQGNEKLFFGSGTQLSVL.

This clonotype was detected ten times or more. The V and J genes are TRBV7-7 and TRBJ2-3; TRBD2 aligns across 9 bases. This CDR3 comprises 14 residues. Germline values: CDR1 SSHAT, CDR2 FNYEAQ (reference sequence). V lost 5 bases to trimming and J lost 5 bases; unmatched junction nucleotides: 5. The CDR3 DNA reads TGTGCCAGCAGCGGCGGGGGGGCAGGAGATACGCAGTATTTT. This translates into CASSGGGAGDTQYF.

CDR3 sequence (DNA): TGTGCCAGCAGCGTGCAGGGACAGACCAGCTCTGGAAACACCATATATTTT. Translation gives CASSVQGQTSSGNTIYF. The rearrangement links TRBV7-8 to TRBJ1-3, with 7 bases identical to TRBD1. Germline V gene data show CDR1 as SGHVS and CDR2 as FQNEAQ. The CDR3 length is 17 residues. J was trimmed by 0 bases and V by 5 bases; bases with no gene match: 10. The full variable domain, in which reference TRBV7-8 and TRBJ1-3 provide the parts outside the CDR3, is GAGVSQSPRYKVAKRGQDVALRCDPISGHVSLFWYQQALGQGPEFLTYFQNEAQLDKSGLPSDRFFAERPEGSVSTLKIQRTQQEDSAVYLCASSVQGQTSSGNTIYFGEGSWLTVV.

The chain recombines TRBV5-5 with TRBJ2-7, with D perhaps matching TRBD2 (5 bases). The CDR3 spans 15 residues. Germline values: CDR1 SGHKS, CDR2 YYEKEE (reference sequence). Between the trimmed V and J ends, which lost 2 bases and 0 bases, there was a span of 12 bases. CDR3 DNA sequence: TGTGCCAGCAGCTTTGGGAGACCAAGCTCCTACGAGCAGTACGTC. Its protein product is CASSFGRPSSYEQYV.

V and J are TRBV12-3 or TRBV12-4 and TRBJ1-2; 9 nucleotides agree with TRBD1. This CDR3 comprises 13 residues. With 7 bases clipped from V and 5 bases from J, the junction kept 5 bases outside the gene matches. The CDR3: CASNRGRMYGYTF. The CDR3 coding sequence is TGTGCCAGCAACAGGGGGCGAATGTATGGCTACACCTTC.

This chain uses TRBV5-6 with TRBJ1-5; 7 bases align to TRBD1. This CDR3 is 15 amino acids long. V trimming: 2 bases; J trimming: 6 bases; junction bases outside the gene matches: 8. CDR1 and CDR2 from the germline V gene are SGHDT and YYEEEE. The CDR3: CASSFRQGEGQPQHF. In DNA form, the CDR3 reads TGTGCCAGCAGCTTTCGACAGGGTGAAGGTCAGCCCCAGCATTTT.

The CDR3 DNA reads TGTGCCAGCAGTGGCTCCGGGGACGAGCAGTACGTC. Protein: CASSGSGDEQYV. The gene calls are TRBV2 and TRBJ2-7; perhaps TRBD2 as D (5 bases). The CDR3 is 12 residues long. V was clipped by 4 bases and J by 5 bases, with 9 bases between them. Germline V gene data show CDR1 as SNHLY and CDR2 as FYNNEI.

This rearrangement joins TRBV12-3 or TRBV12-4 to TRBJ2-5, with D possibly called TRBD1 or TRBD2 (5 bases each). Trimming left V 8 bases short and J 5 bases short, with 9 bases between. This CDR3 region has 11 residues. CDR3 nucleotide sequence: TGTGCCAGCCTGGGGGAGGAGACCCAGTACTTC. Its protein is CASLGEETQYF.

There are a few counts of this clonotype. The gene calls are TRBV15 and TRBJ2-6; D ambiguous. CDR3 length: 15 residues. CDR1 LNHNV and CDR2 YYDKDF come from the germline V gene (reference sequence). V lost 2 bases, J lost 0 bases, and 5 bases lay in between. The CDR3 sequence: CATSRRSSGANVLTF. The CDR3 nucleotides are TGTGCCACCAGCAGACGGTCCTCTGGGGCCAACGTCCTGACTTTC.

The chain joins TRBV9 to TRBJ1-6, with 7 bases fitting TRBD1. Unmatched junction bases numbered 5, after V lost 0 bases and J lost 11 bases. This CDR3 comprises 14 residues. The V gene's germline CDR1 is SGDLS and CDR2 YYNGEE. CDR3 bases: TGTGCCAGCAGCGTAGAGAGACAGGGCGCACCCCTCCACTTT. Protein: CASSVERQGAPLHF.

This clonotype was observed a handful of times. The rearrangement joins TRBV7-3 to TRBJ2-3; maybe TRBD2 (5 bases). The CDR3 covers 14 residues. The V gene lost 3 bases and the J gene lost 8 bases, with 15 bases spanning the gap. Germline loops: CDR1 SGHTA, CDR2 FQGTGA. The CDR3: CASSFGLAGGTQYF. The CDR3 nucleotides are TGTGCCAGCAGCTTTGGACTGGCAGGTGGTACGCAGTATTTT.

This chain joins TRBV28 and TRBJ2-3; the match to TRBD1 covers 8 bases. The V gene's germline CDR1 is MDHEN and CDR2 SYDVKM. Trimming took 3 bases from V and 0 from J; bases not matched to a gene: 8. The CDR3 spans 17 residues. CDR3 nucleotide sequence: TGTGCCAGCAGTTTGGGGGTCCAGGGGGCTAGCACAGATACGCAGTATTTT. It is translated as CASSLGVQGASTDTQYF.

This clonotype was seen only a few times. The chain uses TRBV11-2 and TRBJ1-1; tentative D call: TRBD1 (6 bases). There are 15 residues in the CDR3. Germline V gene sequence: CDR1 SGHAT, CDR2 FQNNGV. Between the trimmed V and J ends, which lost 4 bases and 0 bases, there was a span of 12 bases. The CDR3 DNA is TGTGCCAGCAGCTCCGCTGGACAGCTGAACACTGAAGCTTTCTTT. This sequence encodes CASSSAGQLNTEAFF.

DNA of the CDR3: TGTGCCATCAGTCAGGGGGGCGAGCAGTACTTC. Protein sequence: CAISQGGEQYF. V and J are TRBV10-3 and TRBJ2-7; possible D gene TRBD1, 7 bases. The V gene's germline CDR1 is ENHRY and CDR2 SYGVKD. The V and J ends lost 5 bases and 6 bases respectively, with 8 bases between them. The CDR3 sequence is 11 residues long.

This clonotype was recorded a few times. The DNA of the CDR3 is TGCGCCAGCAGCCAAGACGTGGGGCGAGATACGCAGTATTTT. Translation: CASSQDVGRDTQYF. V gene TRBV4-3 combines with J gene TRBJ2-3, with D possibly TRBD1 on 5 matching bases. The length of the CDR3 is 14 residues. The V gene lost 0 bases and the J gene lost 5 bases, with 9 bases spanning the gap. Germline CDR1 reads LGHNA; CDR2 reads YSLEER.

The chain recombines TRBV5-1 with TRBJ2-3, with D possibly matching TRBD1 (6 bases). Deletions cut 7 bases from V and 1 base from J, with 13 bases between. Germline V gene sequence: CDR1 SGHRS, CDR2 YFSETQ. There are 14 residues in the CDR3. CDR3 bases: TGCGCCAGCGGCCCAGGGGTGGGCACAGATACGCAGTATTTT. Residues: CASGPGVGTDTQYF.

This clonotype has a handful of counts. The V gene is TRBV5-1, the J gene TRBJ1-1; TRBD1 matches 7 bases. CDR1 SGHRS and CDR2 YFSETQ come from the germline V gene. This CDR3 is 15 amino acids long. Germline trimming cut 0 bases from V and 2 bases from J; bases unmatched to any gene: 4. The CDR3 region has the DNA TGCGCCAGCAGCTTGGTTCGGGACAGAAACACTGAAGCTTTCTTT. Translation gives CASSLVRDRNTEAFF.

In this sample, this clonotype turned up a few times. The CDR3 sequence is CSVERGRGTDTQYF. CDR3 DNA sequence: TGCAGCGTTGAACGGGGAAGGGGCACAGATACGCAGTATTTT. The chain employs TRBV29-1 and TRBJ2-3, with a tentative D call TRBD2 (5 bases). The CDR3 is 14 amino acids. Germline lookup yields CDR1 SQVTM and CDR2 ANQGSEA. The V gene lost 2 bases and the J gene lost 1 base, with 10 bases spanning the gap.

The rearrangement links TRBV9 to TRBJ2-3; tentative D call: TRBD2 (5 bases). V lost 2 bases, J lost 2 bases, and 15 bases lay in between. Germline CDR1 is SGDLS and CDR2 is YYNGEE. CDR3 length: 16 amino acids. CDR3 sequence (DNA): TGTGCCAGCAGCGTTAGGAGGTGGACTCCCACAGATACGCAGTATTTT. It codes for CASSVRRWTPTDTQYF.

The chain combines TRBV6-4 with TRBJ2-1; D is ambiguous. V was clipped by 5 bases and J by 0 bases, with 11 bases between them. Per the germline V gene, CDR1 is MRHNA and CDR2 is SNTAGT. This CDR3 has 15 residues. The CDR3 reads CASSRVGLSYNEQFF. CDR3 DNA: TGTGCCAGCAGTAGGGTAGGGCTCTCCTACAATGAGCAGTTCTTC.

The rearrangement joins TRBV6-5 to TRBJ2-7, with a weak D call TRBD2 (7 bases). The CDR3 has 15 amino acids. Germline V gene lookup returns CDR1 MNHEY and CDR2 SVGAGI. The V end lost 6 bases, the J end lost 7 bases, and 22 bases lay between the germline ends. The CDR3: CASRRRQLRGGEQYF. CDR3 in DNA: TGTGCCAGCAGGAGGCGGCAGCTGAGGGGGGGGGAGCAGTACTTC.

The gene calls are TRBV29-1 and TRBJ1-2; D call uncertain. Trimming took 2 bases from V and 8 from J, leaving 9 bases between them. Germline V gives CDR1 SQVTM, CDR2 ANQGSEA. This CDR3 is 11 amino acids long. The CDR3 region is CSVESQSGYTF. Written as DNA, the CDR3 is TGCAGCGTTGAATCACAGTCCGGCTACACCTTC.

This clonotype was seen a handful of times. This chain uses TRBV14 with TRBJ1-2; no clear D. Per germline, CDR1 SGHDN and CDR2 FVKESK. V was shortened by 0 bases and J by 1 base, with 6 bases between the two germline ends. This CDR3 is 14 amino acids long. The CDR3 here is CASSQDLNNYGYTF. The CDR3 DNA is TGTGCCAGCAGCCAAGATCTGAATAACTATGGCTACACCTTC.

In this sample, this clonotype turned up once. The chain employs TRBV6-2 or TRBV6-3 and TRBJ2-7; D unclear. The CDR3 is 14 amino acids. The V and J ends lost 5 bases and 4 bases respectively, with 15 bases between them. From germline, CDR1 is MNHEY and CDR2 SVGEGT. The CDR3 spells CASSNGPEGYEQYF. Written as DNA, the CDR3 is TGTGCCAGCAGTAACGGACCAGAAGGTTACGAGCAGTACTTC.

This sequence joins TRBV20-1 and TRBJ2-5, with 9 bases identical to TRBD2. With V trimmed by 0 bases and J by 2 bases, 7 bases remained unmatched. The CDR3 spans 16 residues. Per germline, CDR1 DFQATT and CDR2 SNEGSKA (reference sequence). CDR3 sequence reads: CSARDTAGGRQETQYF. In DNA form, the CDR3 reads TGCAGTGCTAGAGATACGGCGGGGGGGCGACAAGAGACCCAGTACTTC.